This TCR beta chain was identified in a study of T-cell reconstitution after alpha-beta-depleted transplantation in children. The CDR3 totals 14 residues. Trimming removed 3 bases from V and 3 bases from J, with 9 bases in between. This clonotype has at least ten counts. Unique molecular identifiers were incorporated during preparation of the TCRbeta library. TCRdb reprocessed the PCR reads via MiXCR and lists one record per CDR3 protein. The sample has about 400,000 distinct CDR3 sequences, roughly 22% seen once. The specimen was PBMCs from the stem cell graft donor, collected from the stem cell graft. The sequence came from a human donor who donated a stem cell graft to a child with acute myeloid leukemia. The chain uses TRBV12-3 or TRBV12-4 and TRBJ2-1, with D possibly matching TRBD1 (6 bases). CDR3 nucleotides: TGTGCCAGCAGTTTTCAGGGGAACTACAATGAGCAGTTCTTC. Its protein product is CASSFQGNYNEQFF.